Each of the 25 T cell receptor beta chains below was sequenced from the same sample in a study of shared clonotypes between healthy human individuals. TCRdb keeps only in-frame clones here, not all; method: immunoSEQ multiplex PCR. This table has some 680,000 clones, roughly 73% appearing once. The specimen was memory CD4+ T cells sorted from blood. Subset indicated: CD45RA-negative fraction. The receptors here all came from a woman younger than 45 in good health.

The rearrangement joins TRBV6-6 to TRBJ2-5; TRBD1 agrees at 9 bases. The J call may be mistaken, given a closer DNA end match to TRBJ2-7. From germline, CDR1 is MNHNY and CDR2 SVGAGI (reference sequence). The CDR3 is made up of 15 amino acids. CDR3 protein: CASSSMTGGTYEQYF. For the CDR3, the DNA is TGTGCCAGCAGTTCTATGACAGGGGGTACCTACGAGCAGTACTTC.

The chain recombines TRBV2 with TRBJ1-1; possible D gene TRBD1, 6 bases. Trimming shortened V by 7 bases and J by 1 base, and 22 bases separated the two germline ends. The CDR3 runs to 17 residues. Germline CDR1 is SNHLY and CDR2 is FYNNEI. The CDR3, as DNA: TGTGCCAGCACCATGAGGGGGGCGGCCCACGGGAACACTGAAGCTTTCTTT. It specifies CASTMRGAAHGNTEAFF.

This clone was recorded a few times. The chain carries TRBV7-2 and TRBJ2-3, with D perhaps TRBD1 (6 bases). The V end was cut by 5 bases, the J end by 5 bases, with 17 bases between. CDR3 length: 15 residues. Germline values: CDR1 SGHTA, CDR2 FQGNSA. DNA for the CDR3: TGTGCCAGCAGCAACCAGGGGCTAGCCGGAGATACGCAGTATTTT. Translating gives CASSNQGLAGDTQYF.

The chain is built from TRBV4-2 and TRBJ2-5; D gene uncertain. Per the germline V gene, CDR1 is LGHNA and CDR2 is YNFKEQ. The CDR3 has 14 amino acids. Deletions cut 1 base from V and 3 bases from J, with 9 bases between. The CDR3: CASSQAAGKETQYF. CDR3 DNA: TGTGCCAGCAGCCAAGCGGCAGGAAAAGAGACCCAGTACTTC.

V is TRBV11-2 and J is TRBJ2-3, with unresolved D. The germline V gene encodes CDR1 SGHAT and CDR2 FQNNGV. Trimming took off 1 base at V and 6 bases at J, with 8 bases between the two ends. This CDR3 is 13 amino acids long. CDR3 sequence reads: CASSLAPADTQYF. In DNA, the CDR3 is TGTGCCAGCAGCTTAGCCCCAGCCGATACGCAGTATTTT.

The CDR3 DNA reads TGCGCCAGCAGCCAAGAGTCCCCTCGACTAGCGGGAGGTTTGAAGGTTGAGCAGTTCTTC. Protein product: CASSQESPRLAGGLKVEQFF. J is TRBJ2-1 and V is TRBV4-1; 13 positions match TRBD2. V was pared by 0 bases and J by 9 bases, with 17 bases of the junction left unmatched. From germline, CDR1 is MGHRA and CDR2 YSYEKL. The CDR3 has 20 amino acids.

The CDR3 coding sequence is TGTGCCAGCAGCCCAGGAGATACGGACTCCTACAATGAGCAGTTCTTC. Translating it yields CASSPGDTDSYNEQFF. The chain joins TRBV9 to TRBJ2-1; D gene uncertain. Germline-derived CDR1 and CDR2 are SGDLS and YYNGEE. The CDR3 loop spans 16 amino acids. Deletions cut 4 bases from V and 0 bases from J, with 14 bases between.

The chain employs TRBV28 and TRBJ2-7; TRBD2 is a possible D gene (6 bases). Germline CDR1 and CDR2: MDHEN and SYDVKM. The ends were cut back, 7 bases at V and 2 bases at J, with 18 bases in the middle. The CDR3 sequence is 15 residues long. The CDR3 nucleotides are TGTGCCAGCAACGAACGGGACTCTGGGGCCTACGAGCAGTACTTC. The encoded protein is CASNERDSGAYEQYF.

This clone was observed at least ten times. This chain uses TRBV5-1 with TRBJ2-3; weak D call: TRBD2 (6 bases). This CDR3 is built from 15 residues. V was shortened by 1 base and J by 1 base, with 10 bases between the two germline ends. The germline V gene encodes CDR1 SGHRS and CDR2 YFSETQ. The CDR3 region has the DNA TGCGCCAGCAGCTTGTATACGGGAGGCACAGATACGCAGTATTTT. Translated: CASSLYTGGTDTQYF.

The chain has TRBV19 and TRBJ2-7; 8 bases fit TRBD2. In germline, CDR1 is LNHDA, CDR2 SQIVND (reference sequence). The trim removed 4 bases at V and 0 bases at J, leaving 5 bases unmatched. The CDR3 covers 15 residues. The DNA of the CDR3 is TGTGCCAGTAGTACACTAGCGGATAGCTCCTACGAGCAGTACTTC. It yields the protein CASSTLADSSYEQYF.

This rearrangement joins TRBV11-3 to TRBJ2-7; D is undetermined. Germline-derived CDR1 and CDR2 are SGHNT and YENEEA. The CDR3 totals 16 residues. V lost 1 base and J lost 7, with 20 bases in between. The CDR3 spells CASSLVSRVWGIEQYF. The CDR3 region has the DNA TGTGCCAGCAGCTTAGTTTCGAGAGTATGGGGAATTGAGCAGTACTTC.

The rearrangement uses TRBV5-1 and TRBJ2-1, with TRBD2 as a possible D gene (5 bases). From germline, CDR1 is SGHRS and CDR2 YFSETQ. V lost 5 bases, J lost 9 bases, and 18 bases lay in between. This CDR3 region has 14 residues. As DNA, the CDR3 is TGCGCCAGCAGTGGAAGAACCGGGGTTGGTGAGCAGTTCTTC. Translated: CASSGRTGVGEQFF.

The chain recombines TRBV28 with TRBJ2-7; possible D gene TRBD1, 8 bases. The V and J ends lost 6 bases and 0 bases respectively, with 18 bases between them. The CDR3 runs to 16 residues. Germline V gives CDR1 MDHEN, CDR2 SYDVKM. This CDR3 reads CASRTQGGGSSYEQYF. The CDR3 DNA reads as TGTGCCAGCAGAACACAGGGGGGCGGGAGCTCCTACGAGCAGTACTTC.

CDR3 residues: CASSRRAGLDEQYF. As DNA, the CDR3 is TGCGCCAGCAGCCGAAGGGCGGGCCTCGACGAGCAGTACTTC. V usage is TRBV5-1 and J usage is TRBJ2-7, with a weak D call TRBD2 (5 bases). This CDR3 contains 14 residues. From germline, CDR1 is SGHRS and CDR2 YFSETQ. V lost 4 bases, J lost 5 bases, and 16 bases lay in between.

The CDR3, as DNA: TGTGCCAGCAGTCCACCTTCGGGAGGCTACACCTTC. Translated, it gives CASSPPSGGYTF. The gene calls are TRBV28 and TRBJ1-2, with D unresolved. V was cut by 5 bases and J by 8 bases, with 12 bases left in between. The CDR3 spans 12 residues. Germline V gene sequence: CDR1 MDHEN, CDR2 SYDVKM.

The rearrangement uses TRBV6-5 and TRBJ2-5, with D hard to call. The germline gives CDR1 MNHEY, CDR2 SVGAGI. With 7 bases removed from V and 5 bases from J, the gap between germline ends came to 8 bases. This CDR3 region has 11 residues. The CDR3 nucleotides read TGTGCCAGCAAAAGTGGGGAGACCCAGTACTTC. Its translation: CASKSGETQYF.

Details on this clone: A single base is all that separates this from a far larger clone, so a read error is likely. The sample carries other DNA sequences with the same CDR3. V is TRBV6-5 and J is TRBJ2-5, with 8 bases lining up with TRBD2. The CDR3 contains 11 residues. The germline CDR1 and CDR2 sequences are MNHEY and SVGAGI. The junction had 1 base not matched to a gene; V was cut back by 8 bases and J by 5 bases. CDR3: CASGGGETQYF. The CDR3 region has the DNA TGTGCCAGCGGCGGGGGGGAGACCCAGTACTTC.

This chain links TRBV27 with TRBJ1-1; 8 bases align to TRBD1. The CDR3 extends over 16 amino acids. J was trimmed by 4 bases and V by 5 bases; bases with no gene match: 12. Germline lookup yields CDR1 MNHEY and CDR2 SMNVEV (reference sequence). CDR3 DNA sequence: TGTGCCAGCAGTCCACCAGGGGGCGGGTATATCACTGAAGCTTTCTTT. Translation: CASSPPGGGYITEAFF.

The chain links TRBV14 to TRBJ2-1; D may be TRBD1 or TRBD2 (5 bases each). Deletions cut 6 bases from V and 6 bases from J, with 12 bases between. This CDR3 is 13 amino acids long. Per the germline V gene, CDR1 is SGHDN and CDR2 is FVKESK. Here the CDR3 DNA reads TGTGCCAGCAGTCCCGGGACCTTCAATGAGCAGTTCTTC. Translating it yields CASSPGTFNEQFF.

This clone was counted only a few times. The chain carries TRBV6-5 and TRBJ2-1; D might be TRBD2 (6 bases). Germline V gene sequence: CDR1 MNHEY, CDR2 SVGAGI. The CDR3 spans 13 residues. V was shortened by 10 bases and J by 8 bases, with 18 bases between the two germline ends. The CDR3 sequence: CATEAGGRDEQFF. The CDR3 DNA reads TGTGCCACCGAAGCGGGTGGAAGGGATGAGCAGTTCTTC.

V and J are TRBV5-4 and TRBJ2-7; the D gene is possibly TRBD2 (6 bases). The germline gives CDR1 SGHNT, CDR2 YYREEE (reference sequence). The ends were cut back, 4 bases at V and 2 bases at J, with 10 bases in the middle. The CDR3 sequence is 13 residues long. The CDR3 DNA follows: TGTGCCAGCAGCCGTGCGGGACCCTACGAGCAGTACTTC. This gives the protein CASSRAGPYEQYF.

This clone was counted a single time. The chain has TRBV15 and TRBJ2-2; 7 nucleotides match TRBD2. Germline CDR1 LNHNV, CDR2 YYDKDF (reference sequence). The V segment lost 2 bases and the J segment 0 bases; nucleotides outside the gene matches: 6. The CDR3 totals 17 residues. The CDR3 protein is CATSRSPSGPNTGELFF. The DNA of the CDR3 is TGTGCCACCAGCAGATCCCCTAGCGGACCGAACACCGGGGAGCTGTTTTTT.

On this clone itself: This specimen includes other DNA sequences encoding the same CDR3. CDR3 sequence: CASSPSGRRTDTQYF. The CDR3 nucleotides are TGTGCCAGCAGTCCCAGCGGGAGGAGAACAGATACGCAGTATTTT. V and J are TRBV28 and TRBJ2-3; 9 positions match TRBD2. The CDR3 is 15 amino acids. The trim removed 5 bases at V and 3 bases at J, leaving 6 bases unmatched. Per the germline V gene, CDR1 is MDHEN and CDR2 is SYDVKM.

The chain joins TRBV7-9 to TRBJ1-4; 12 nucleotides agree with TRBD1. This CDR3 is 17 amino acids long. The germline V gene has CDR1 SEHNR and CDR2 FQNEAQ (reference sequence). V shed 7 bases and J 3 bases; nucleotides not matched to a gene: 9. The CDR3 region is CASTSGQGALANEKLFF. DNA for the CDR3: TGTGCCAGCACATCGGGACAGGGGGCATTGGCTAATGAAAAACTGTTTTTT.

The chain combines TRBV11-3 with TRBJ1-3; D gene uncertain. The CDR3 is 13 amino acids. V was shortened by 1 base and J by 4 bases, with 5 bases between the two germline ends. The V gene's germline CDR1 is SGHNT and CDR2 YENEEA. CDR3 loop: CASSLATGNTIYF. The CDR3 region has the DNA TGTGCCAGCAGCTTAGCTACGGGAAACACCATATATTTT.